This T cell receptor beta chain was identified in a study of T cell clusters in autoimmune cytopenias. TRB rearrangements were amplified by touch-down multiplex PCR with mixed TRB-A/B primers. TCRdb re-called the multiplex PCR reads and catalogs CDR3 proteins one per entry, DNA excluded. This specimen shows about 6,800 distinct CDR3 sequences; the ten leading clones hold 25%. Germline CDR1 SGHDT, CDR2 YYEEEE. This CDR3 spans 14 amino acids. A remark on this clonotype: Its specificity is not known.

TRB amplification used approximately 250 ng of peripheral blood genomic DNA. Overall study findings and caveats: Comparing secondary cytopenia with chronic lymphocytic leukemia showed no cluster-lack signature, apparently masked by lymphoma repertoire. Physiological T cell clusters of healthy donors were apparently absent in primary autoimmune cytopenia patients. TRB repertoire shifts in secondary cytopenia and chronic lymphocytic leukemia mostly reflected lymphoma, not autoimmunity.

This chain uses TRBV5-6 with TRBJ2-5; TCRdb proposes TRBD2, but this gene call is untestable without DNA. The sample consisted of peripheral blood. The sequence was obtained from a human donor with an autoimmune cytopenia or autoimmune hepatitis (not recorded which). The CDR3 spells CASSLGLAGETQYF.